This T cell receptor (beta chain) was observed in a study of T cell responses to AZD1222 COVID-19 vaccine. Points from the study as a whole: Donors were chiefly white British, with a greater number of females, and clonal diversity was perhaps underestimated. Among those given AZD1222, only five or six were seropositive at baseline.

The assay was immunoSEQ multiplex PCR, and TCRdb's table has in-frame clones only and misses some. The repertoire holds around 120,000 clones, roughly 88% seen once, with roughly a quarter in the top ten. As concerns this clone: Its antigen is unknown.

J lost 8 bases, V lost 5 bases, and 5 bases had no gene match. This CDR3 region has 13 residues. The V gene's germline CDR1 is GTSNPN and CDR2 SVGIG (reference sequence). Second-dose schedules of about 4 or about 12 weeks were combined. The sequencing here drew on peripheral blood, taken 28 days after the second AZD1222 dose. V and J are TRBV30 and TRBJ1-4, with 10 bases aligning to TRBD1. This clonotype was sampled from an adult who received the AZD1222 COVID-19 vaccine. The CDR3 loop reads CAWGGTGAEKLFF. The CDR3 coding sequence is TGTGCCTGGGGTGGGACAGGGGCCGAAAAACTGTTTTTT.